These 22 T cell receptor beta chains originate from one sample sequenced in a study of T cells after yellow fever vaccination. TCRdb recomputed calls from the 5' RACE reads with MiXCR, one row per CDR3 protein. The table records 95,000 to 150,000 distinct CDR3 sequences, about 7% of them present only once. The sequencing used CD4+ T cells sorted from PBMCs, collected about 10 days after the first yellow fever vaccination. Receptor source: a man between 18 and 35 years old who received the YFV17D yellow fever vaccine.

This clonotype was observed at least ten times. J is TRBJ2-3 and V is TRBV5-1; D might be TRBD1 (6 bases). The CDR3 sequence is 17 residues long. The V and J ends lost 4 bases and 0 bases respectively, with 18 bases between them. Germline CDR1 is SGHRS and CDR2 is YFSETQ. The CDR3 spells CASSPALDSSSTDTQYF. The CDR3 DNA is TGCGCCAGCAGCCCGGCCCTGGACAGCTCTAGCACAGATACGCAGTATTTT. Full variable domain (outside the CDR3, taken from reference TRBV5-1 and TRBJ2-3): KAGVTQTPRYLIKTRGQQVTLSCSPISGHRSVSWYQQTPGQGLQFLFEYFSETQRNKGNFPGRFSGRQFSNSRSEMNVSTLELGDSALYLCASSPALDSSSTDTQYFGPGTRLTVL.

The V gene is TRBV5-1, the J gene TRBJ1-1, with D perhaps TRBD1 (5 bases). Germline CDR1 SGHRS, CDR2 YFSETQ. The CDR3 extends over 13 amino acids. V was cut by 3 bases and J by 3 bases, with 9 bases left in between. Here the CDR3 reads CASSYGADTEAFF. The CDR3 DNA reads as TGCGCCAGCAGCTATGGGGCGGACACTGAAGCTTTCTTT.

This clonotype was observed many times. V is TRBV5-6 and J is TRBJ2-3, with TRBD2 matching 9 bases. The CDR3 totals 15 residues. Germline values: CDR1 SGHDT, CDR2 YYEEEE. Trimming at V came to 4 bases and at J to 4 bases, leaving 7 bases not matched to a gene. The DNA of the CDR3 is TGTGCCAGCAGCCCCCCGGGACTAGCTTCAGATACGCAGTATTTT. Translation: CASSPPGLASDTQYF.

This clonotype was counted at least ten times. The chain links TRBV7-9 to TRBJ1-2; tentatively, D is TRBD1 (6 bases). CDR1 and CDR2 from the germline V gene are SEHNR and FQNEAQ (reference sequence). This CDR3 is built from 14 residues. Trimming took 2 bases from V and 8 from J, leaving 15 bases between them. CDR3: CASSLQGGGIGYTF. CDR3 nucleotides: TGTGCCAGCAGCTTACAGGGAGGGGGAATCGGCTACACCTTC.

The rearrangement joins TRBV7-2 to TRBJ2-1; 11 nucleotides line up with TRBD2. V was clipped by 1 base and J by 7 bases; unmatched bases: 6. The V gene's germline CDR1 is SGHTA and CDR2 FQGNSA. CDR3 length: 16 amino acids. DNA of the CDR3: TGTGCCAGCAGCTTAGTGGTAGCGGGGGGGCCGAATGAGCAGTTCTTC. Residues: CASSLVVAGGPNEQFF.

Points on this clonotype: This could be a read error, since a much larger clone is one nucleotide away. For the CDR3, the DNA is TGCGCCAGCACCGGGTCCGGACAGGGGGCAAGCATCGGGGAGCTGTTTTTT. This sequence encodes CASTGSGQGASIGELFF. This chain links TRBV5-1 with TRBJ2-2; 11 bases agree with TRBD1. J gave up 7 bases and V 6 bases, and 14 bases lay outside the gene matches. The CDR3 is 17 residues long. Germline CDR1 SGHRS, CDR2 YFSETQ.

This clonotype was observed many times. The chain uses TRBV7-2 and TRBJ2-7, with a tentative D call TRBD1 (5 bases). Trimming left V 1 base short and J 2 bases short, with 6 bases between. The CDR3 has 13 amino acids. The germline V gene has CDR1 SGHTA and CDR2 FQGNSA. CDR3 sequence reads: CASSLGTTYEQYV. As DNA, the CDR3 is TGTGCCAGCAGCTTAGGGACAACCTACGAGCAGTACGTC.

As to this clonotype: This clone may be a read error of a much larger clone one base away. The chain combines TRBV5-1 with TRBJ2-4; D might be TRBD1 (7 bases). From germline, CDR1 is SGHRS and CDR2 YFSETQ. The CDR3 spans 14 residues. CDR3 sequence reads: CPSSSSDREDIQYF. CDR3 nucleotide sequence: TGCCCCAGCAGCTCTAGCGACAGGGAGGACATTCAGTACTTC.

Notes on this clonotype: A much larger clone differs from this one at a single base, so this may be a read error. The V and J genes are TRBV7-3 and TRBJ1-1; D is uncertain. The germline gives CDR1 SGHTA, CDR2 FQGTGA. This CDR3 contains 15 residues. As DNA, the CDR3 is TGTCCCAGCAGCTTATTCGGGCCTACGGGGACTGAAGCTTTCTTT. Protein: CPSSLFGPTGTEAFF.

The table lists this clonotype with many counts. The chain joins TRBV6-5 to TRBJ2-3; TRBD1 might be the D (6 bases). CDR1 MNHEY and CDR2 SVGAGI come from the germline V gene. V lost 3 bases and J 3 bases, leaving 10 bases between the germline ends. The CDR3 consists of 14 residues. The CDR3 sequence: CASSYGQGTDTQYF. In DNA form, the CDR3 reads TGTGCCAGCAGTTATGGCCAGGGGACAGATACGCAGTATTTT.

This clonotype was picked up a small number of times. The chain uses TRBV12-3 or TRBV12-4 and TRBJ1-6, with D maybe TRBD1 (6 bases). V lost 6 bases, J lost 6 bases, and 18 bases lay in between. The CDR3 consists of 16 residues. The CDR3, as DNA: TGTGCCAGCAGCTCCCGCAGGGGTATTTTTAATTCACCCCTCCACTTT. This codes for CASSSRRGIFNSPLHF.

This clonotype was detected ten times or more. The chain employs TRBV5-1 and TRBJ1-1; TRBD1 might be the D (6 bases). Looked up from germline, CDR1 is SGHRS and CDR2 is YFSETQ. This CDR3 region has 16 residues. Trimming took 0 bases from V and 5 from J, leaving 17 bases between them. The CDR3 reads CASSLVPGGKGTEAFF. CDR3 in DNA: TGCGCCAGCAGCTTGGTTCCGGGGGGCAAGGGGACTGAAGCTTTCTTT.

This clonotype was counted only a few times. V gene TRBV5-4 combines with J gene TRBJ2-1; D perhaps matches TRBD1 (5 bases). With 5 bases removed from V and 5 bases from J, the gap between germline ends came to 14 bases. Germline V CDR1 and CDR2: SGHNT, YYREEE (reference sequence). CDR3 length: 14 residues. In DNA, the CDR3 is TGTGCCAGCAGGCGAGACAGTGTAAACAATGAGCAGTTCTTC. Translation gives CASRRDSVNNEQFF.

This clonotype was counted at least ten times. The chain joins TRBV5-1 to TRBJ2-2, with unresolved D. The V gene lost 7 bases and the J gene lost 0 bases, with 10 bases spanning the gap. The CDR3 extends over 14 amino acids. The germline CDR1 and CDR2 sequences are SGHRS and YFSETQ. CDR3 in DNA: TGCGCCAGCTCGAGTGACGCGAACACCGGGGAGCTGTTTTTT. Translated: CASSSDANTGELFF.

With respect to this clonotype: This clone may be a read error of a much larger clone one base away. V usage is TRBV10-3 and J usage is TRBJ2-3, with D unresolved. Germline loops: CDR1 ENHRY, CDR2 SYGVKD. Trimming stripped 10 bases from V and 6 bases from J, with 20 bases between. The CDR3 covers 14 residues. CDR3 sequence (DNA): TGTGCCACGGGTCTAGAACACACGAATGATACGCAGTATTTT. It yields the protein CATGLEHTNDTQYF.

This clonotype was observed many times. The rearrangement joins TRBV5-1 to TRBJ2-1; TRBD2 aligns across 11 bases. Germline CDR1 reads SGHRS; CDR2 reads YFSETQ. This CDR3 is built from 14 residues. V gave up 5 bases and J gave up 8 bases; unmatched junction bases: 6. The CDR3 loop reads CASRVGLAGDEQFF. The CDR3 DNA reads TGCGCCAGCAGGGTAGGACTAGCGGGTGATGAGCAGTTCTTC.

This clonotype has a count of ten or more. J is TRBJ2-1 and V is TRBV12-3 or TRBV12-4; D remains ambiguous. V dropped 1 base and J dropped 6 bases, with 7 bases sitting between them. This CDR3 contains 13 residues. CDR3 nucleotide sequence: TGTGCCAGCAGTTTAGGAAACTCCAATGAGCAGTTCTTC. Protein sequence: CASSLGNSNEQFF.

This clonotype was counted at least ten times. The chain couples TRBV15 to TRBJ2-1; TRBD2 agrees at 10 bases. Trimming removed 2 bases from V and 4 bases from J; junction bases left unmatched: 2. The CDR3 totals 15 residues. CDR1 is LNHNV and CDR2 is YYDKDF in the germline V gene (reference sequence). The CDR3 DNA reads TGTGCCACCAGCAGAACTAGCGGGGATTACAATGAGCAGTTCTTC. This gives the protein CATSRTSGDYNEQFF.

At least ten counts were recorded for this clonotype. The rearrangement joins TRBV19 to TRBJ2-3; D may be TRBD1 (6 bases). The germline V gene has CDR1 LNHDA and CDR2 SQIVND (reference sequence). V lost 6 bases, J lost 3 bases, and 16 bases lay in between. This CDR3 is 15 amino acids long. The CDR3 region is CASSRQASRTDTQYF. The CDR3 DNA is TGTGCCAGTAGCCGACAGGCTTCCAGAACAGATACGCAGTATTTT.

This clonotype was seen a handful of times. The chain is built from TRBV5-1 and TRBJ1-5; D is uncertain. V was trimmed by 4 bases and J by 1 base, leaving 12 bases between them. The CDR3 extends over 15 amino acids. CDR1 is SGHRS, CDR2 YFSETQ, per germline. The CDR3 reads CASSEKTGSNQPQHF. The CDR3 coding sequence is TGCGCCAGCAGCGAGAAGACGGGAAGCAATCAGCCCCAGCATTTT.

This clonotype was counted at least ten times. The rearrangement joins TRBV10-3 to TRBJ2-6, with 7 nucleotides matching TRBD1. The CDR3 covers 18 residues. The J segment lost 0 bases and the V segment lost 0 bases, leaving 5 bases of the junction unmatched. Germline CDR1 reads ENHRY; CDR2 reads SYGVKD. CDR3 protein: CAISESNQGDSGANVLTF. DNA of the CDR3: TGTGCCATCAGTGAGTCGAATCAGGGGGACTCTGGGGCCAACGTCCTGACTTTC.

This clonotype has at least ten counts. V usage is TRBV5-1 and J usage is TRBJ2-1, with 7 nucleotides matching TRBD1. The CDR3 has 14 amino acids. Looked up from germline, CDR1 is SGHRS and CDR2 is YFSETQ. V shed 4 bases, J shed 5 bases, and the junction held 6 bases outside the gene matches. This chain's CDR3 is CASSRDRDNNEQFF. In DNA, the CDR3 is TGCGCCAGCAGCCGGGACAGAGATAACAATGAGCAGTTCTTC.